This T cell receptor beta chain was captured by sequencing in a study of cytomegalovirus exposure and HLA in healthy donors. Study context: T cells numbering about 200 million yielded some 100 million unique TCR beta sequences in an earlier analysis.

Regarding the study as a whole: At a 0.05 false discovery rate, a later analysis found over 15,000 TCR beta sequences to be associated with HLA alleles. A highly shared variant cluster was judged a likely technical artifact.

This clone has more than one count but fewer than ten. Its antigen is currently unknown. Amplification used 60 Vbeta primers and 13 Jbeta primers. Some clones are missing from TCRdb's copy, which holds only in-frame ones; the method was immunoSEQ multiplex PCR. The table records approximately 140,000 clones, 60% to 70% of them present only once. Germline CDR1 SGHAT, CDR2 FQNNGV. V lost 4 bases to trimming and J lost 4 bases, with 8 bases between them. The CDR3 has 13 amino acids. This TCR came from a woman in her fifties or sixties in good health and CMV-seropositive. What was sequenced was PBMCs. The chain links TRBV11-2 to TRBJ2-1; a possible D gene is TRBD2 (5 bases). The CDR3 DNA reads as TGTGCCAGCAGCTCGGACTCTTACAATGAGCAGTTCTTC. Its protein product is CASSSDSYNEQFF.